The source of this T cell receptor beta chain is a study of blood T cell repertoires in COVID-19 (TCRdb year 2020). Background on the whole study: Samples from collaborators originated in the United States, Italy and Spain and spanned both the acute and convalescent phases of COVID-19. Nearly every sample came with metadata listing a de-identified subject ID, COVID-19 status, age in years and sex. Deeply sampled blood TCRbeta repertoires from subjects exposed to, actively infected with, or recovered from COVID-19 were included in the dataset. The samples were drawn from the first 160 participants of the ongoing ImmuneRACE study and from 1,200 or so subjects provided by 6 global collaborators. The material from the prospective study consisted of cDNA or gDNA derived from T cells, B-cell-depleted T cells, or PBMCs. The repertoires were released in a freely available public database meant as a resource for research on the immune response to SARS-CoV-2. Where available, HLA class I and class II types were obtained from metadata supplied by the sample provider rather than from assay-based typing.

Broader findings and caveats from the paper: The quantity of clinical and demographic metadata differed by source and by participant and was supplied without curation.

TCRbeta CDR3 regions were amplified from genomic DNA by means of the immunoSEQ Assay, a bias-controlled multiplex PCR. The authors processed their data as follows. The number of nucleated cells in each sample was estimated by amplification of reference gene primers within the assay. To quantify the absolute abundance of each unique TCRbeta CDR3 rearrangement, sequence reads were collapsed and filtered. For each sample, productive Simpson clonality was calculated by taking the square root of Simpson's diversity index across productive rearrangements. What TCRdb holds here is the immuneACCESS table cut down to in-frame rearrangements. Part of the clones is not present; checked against another copy, under half of the missing clones reflect an unresolved V gene, and the others are unexplained. V and J calls plus clone size are reproduced from that table; the DNA served to infer D and trimming. The sample has some 530,000 clones on record, approximately 83% of them singletons. The biggest ten clones account for 3% to 3.5% of the sample.

Collaborating institutions collected whole blood in K2EDTA tubes following their own protocols. For TCRbeta analysis, collaborators shipped samples in one of three forms: frozen whole blood, isolated PBMCs, or DNA extracted from either of those sample types. Notes on this clone: What this receptor recognizes is not known. Per-nucleotide qualities are absent, and no much larger clonotype sits a single base away.

The sequence was obtained from a human donor in a cohort sampled during active COVID-19. The sample was peripheral blood.

In nucleotide form, the sequence is TGTGCCAGCAGCCCCGGGGGGGGATTTCAAATCTACGAGCAGTACTTC. It translates to CASSPGGGFQIYEQYF. Rearrangement joined TRBV6-2 or TRBV6-3 to TRBJ2-7, and 8 junction bases match TRBD2. Its CDR3 holds 16 amino acids, cysteine through phenylalanine. The read is trimmed to its CDR3 DNA, 48 bases read in frame from base 1. The germline V end is reduced by 6 bases and the J end by 3 bases; junction bases left unmatched: 13. As encoded in the germline V gene, CDR1 is MNHEY while CDR2 is SVGEGT.